This TCR beta chain was observed in a study of OX40 agonist ivuxolimab in advanced cancers. Study-level information: A male proportion of more than 75% was recorded, with mean age around 64 years and range about 23 to 80.

Sequencing was performed with immunoSEQ multiplex PCR; in TCRdb, only in-frame clones are kept and a portion is missing. The sample records 60,000 to 85,000 clones, about four fifths being singletons. With 2 bases clipped from V and 5 bases from J, the junction kept 5 bases outside the gene matches. This CDR3 region has 15 residues. In germline, CDR1 is GTSNPN, CDR2 SVGIG (reference sequence). Autoimmune disease history or systemic immunosuppression meant exclusion. This specimen was CD4+ or CD8+ T cells sorted from blood, taken in a trial of the OX40 agonist ivuxolimab. The rearrangement joins TRBV30 to TRBJ2-3; 12 bases line up with TRBD2. The origin of this receptor is an adult with an advanced solid tumor such as melanoma, head and neck, liver or kidney cancer. CDR3 DNA: TGTGCCTGGAGTCTAGCGGGAGGGCCCGTAGATACGCAGTATTTT. This gives the protein CAWSLAGGPVDTQYF.